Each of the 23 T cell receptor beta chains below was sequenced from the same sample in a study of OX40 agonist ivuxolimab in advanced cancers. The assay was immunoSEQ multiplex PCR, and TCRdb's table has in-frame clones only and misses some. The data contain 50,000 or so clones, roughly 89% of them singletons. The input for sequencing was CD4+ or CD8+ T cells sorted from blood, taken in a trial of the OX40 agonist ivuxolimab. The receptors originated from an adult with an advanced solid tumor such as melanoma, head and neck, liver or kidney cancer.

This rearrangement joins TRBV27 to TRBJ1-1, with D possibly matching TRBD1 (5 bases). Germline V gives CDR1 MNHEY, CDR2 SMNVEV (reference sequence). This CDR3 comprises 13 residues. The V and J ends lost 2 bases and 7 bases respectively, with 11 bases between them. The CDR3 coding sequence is TGTGCCAGCAGTTTACTAGGGACCAGTGAAGCTTTCTTT. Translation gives CASSLLGTSEAFF.

This CDR3 reads CASRTVSPGYTF. The CDR3 DNA reads TGTGCCAGCAGGACAGTATCGCCTGGCTACACCTTC. The chain recombines TRBV7-9 with TRBJ1-2; TRBD1 is a possible D gene (5 bases). In germline, CDR1 is SEHNR, CDR2 FQNEAQ (reference sequence). The CDR3 is 12 amino acids. Trimming stripped 6 bases from V and 7 bases from J, with 12 bases between. The full variable domain, with the rest looked up from reference TRBV7-9 and TRBJ1-2, is DTGVSQNPRHKITKRGQNVTFRCDPISEHNRLYWYRQTLGQGPEFLTYFQNEAQLEKSRLLSDRFSAERPKGSFSTLEIQRTEQGDSAMYLCASRTVSPGYTFGSGTRLTVV.

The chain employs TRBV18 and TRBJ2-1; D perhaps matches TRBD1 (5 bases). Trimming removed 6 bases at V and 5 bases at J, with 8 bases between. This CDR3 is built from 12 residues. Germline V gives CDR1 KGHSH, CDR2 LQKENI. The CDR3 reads CASSPGNNEQFF. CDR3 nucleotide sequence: TGTGCCAGCTCCCCAGGGAACAATGAGCAGTTCTTC.

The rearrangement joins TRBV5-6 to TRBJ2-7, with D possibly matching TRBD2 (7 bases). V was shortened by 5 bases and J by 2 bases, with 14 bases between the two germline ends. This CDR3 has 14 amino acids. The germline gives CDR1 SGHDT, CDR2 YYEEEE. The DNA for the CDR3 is TGTGCCAGCAGACCTACGGGGGGCCCCTACGAGCAGTACGTC. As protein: CASRPTGGPYEQYV.

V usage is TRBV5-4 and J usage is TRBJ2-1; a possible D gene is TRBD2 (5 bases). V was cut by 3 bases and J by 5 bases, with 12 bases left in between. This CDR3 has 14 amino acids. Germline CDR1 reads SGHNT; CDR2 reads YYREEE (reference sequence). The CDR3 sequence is CASSSGWVDNEQFF. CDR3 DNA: TGTGCCAGCAGCTCGGGGTGGGTAGACAATGAGCAGTTCTTC.

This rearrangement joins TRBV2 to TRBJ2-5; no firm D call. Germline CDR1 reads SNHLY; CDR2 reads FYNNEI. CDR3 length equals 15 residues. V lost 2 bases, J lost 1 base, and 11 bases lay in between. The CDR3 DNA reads TGTGCCAGCAGTGAAACGGGCGGATTCCAAGAGACCCAGTACTTC. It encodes CASSETGGFQETQYF.

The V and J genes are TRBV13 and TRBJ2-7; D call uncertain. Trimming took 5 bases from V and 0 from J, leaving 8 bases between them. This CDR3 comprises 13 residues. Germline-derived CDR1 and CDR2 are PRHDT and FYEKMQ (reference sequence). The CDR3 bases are TGTGCCAGCAGCCCAAGGAGCTCCTACGAGCAGTACTTC. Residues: CASSPRSSYEQYF.

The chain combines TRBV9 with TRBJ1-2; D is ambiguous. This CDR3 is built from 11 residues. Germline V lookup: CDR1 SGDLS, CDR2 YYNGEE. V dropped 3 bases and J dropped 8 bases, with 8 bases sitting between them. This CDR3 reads CASSAPRGYTF. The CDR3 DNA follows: TGTGCCAGCAGCGCTCCAAGAGGCTACACCTTC.

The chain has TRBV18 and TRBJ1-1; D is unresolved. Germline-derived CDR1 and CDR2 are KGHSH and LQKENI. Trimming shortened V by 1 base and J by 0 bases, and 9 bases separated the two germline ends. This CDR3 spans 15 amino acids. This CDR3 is CASSPLDGLNTEAFF. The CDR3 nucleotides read TGTGCCAGCTCACCACTTGACGGATTGAACACTGAAGCTTTCTTT.

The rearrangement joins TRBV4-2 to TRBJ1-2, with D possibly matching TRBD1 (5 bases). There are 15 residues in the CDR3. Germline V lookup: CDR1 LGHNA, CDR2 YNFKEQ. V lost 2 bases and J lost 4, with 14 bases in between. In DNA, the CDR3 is TGTGCCAGCAGCCAAACCACCGGGACCTCCTATGGCTACACCTTC. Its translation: CASSQTTGTSYGYTF.

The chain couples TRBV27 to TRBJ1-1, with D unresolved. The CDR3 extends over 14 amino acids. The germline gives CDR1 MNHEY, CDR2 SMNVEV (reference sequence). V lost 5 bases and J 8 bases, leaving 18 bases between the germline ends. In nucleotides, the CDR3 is TGTGCCAGCAGTCCGGGTGGGTCAACATTGGAAGCTTTCTTT. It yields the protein CASSPGGSTLEAFF.

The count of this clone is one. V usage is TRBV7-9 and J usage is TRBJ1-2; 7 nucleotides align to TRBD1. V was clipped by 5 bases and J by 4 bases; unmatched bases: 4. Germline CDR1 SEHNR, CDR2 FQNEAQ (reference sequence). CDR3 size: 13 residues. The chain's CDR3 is CASSPGQIYGYTF. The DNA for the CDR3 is TGTGCCAGCAGCCCGGGACAGATCTATGGCTACACCTTC.

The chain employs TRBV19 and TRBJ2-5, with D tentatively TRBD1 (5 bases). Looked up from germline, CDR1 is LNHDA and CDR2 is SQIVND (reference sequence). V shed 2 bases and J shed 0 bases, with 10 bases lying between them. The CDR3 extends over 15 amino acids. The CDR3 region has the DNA TGTGCCAGTAGTATAAGGGGCGAGTACCAAGAGACCCAGTACTTC. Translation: CASSIRGEYQETQYF.

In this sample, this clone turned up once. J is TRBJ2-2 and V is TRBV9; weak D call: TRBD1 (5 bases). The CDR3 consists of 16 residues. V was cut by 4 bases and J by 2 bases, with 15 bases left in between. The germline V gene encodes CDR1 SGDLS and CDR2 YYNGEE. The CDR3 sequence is CASSSTRGGNTGELFF. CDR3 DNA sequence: TGTGCCAGCAGCTCGACAAGGGGCGGTAACACCGGGGAGCTGTTTTTT. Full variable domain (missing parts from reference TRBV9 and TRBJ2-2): DSGVTQTPKHLITATGQRVTLRCSPRSGDLSVYWYQQSLDQGLQFLIQYYNGEERAKGNILERFSAQQFPDLHSELNLSSLELGDSALYFCASSSTRGGNTGELFFGEGSRLTVL.

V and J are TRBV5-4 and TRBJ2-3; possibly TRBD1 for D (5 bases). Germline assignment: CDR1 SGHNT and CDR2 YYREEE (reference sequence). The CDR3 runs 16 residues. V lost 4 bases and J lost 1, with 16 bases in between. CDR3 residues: CASSVVLDTGTDTQYF. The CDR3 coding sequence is TGTGCCAGCAGCGTGGTCTTGGACACCGGCACAGATACGCAGTATTTT.

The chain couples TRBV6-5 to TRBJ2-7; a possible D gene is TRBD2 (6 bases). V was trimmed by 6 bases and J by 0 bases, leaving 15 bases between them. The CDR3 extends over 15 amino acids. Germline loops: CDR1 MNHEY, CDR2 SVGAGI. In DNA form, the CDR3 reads TGTGCCAGCAGGACCCGGGACTGGAGCTCCTACGAGCAGTACGTC. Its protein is CASRTRDWSSYEQYV.

The chain's CDR3 is CASSQRGQTEAFF. The DNA of the CDR3 is TGCGCCAGCAGCCAGCGGGGGCAGACTGAAGCTTTCTTT. This chain connects TRBV4-1 to TRBJ1-1, with a weak D call TRBD1 (6 bases). The CDR3 is 13 amino acids. Trimming cost V 3 bases and J 5 bases, with 10 bases left between them. Germline lookup yields CDR1 MGHRA and CDR2 YSYEKL.

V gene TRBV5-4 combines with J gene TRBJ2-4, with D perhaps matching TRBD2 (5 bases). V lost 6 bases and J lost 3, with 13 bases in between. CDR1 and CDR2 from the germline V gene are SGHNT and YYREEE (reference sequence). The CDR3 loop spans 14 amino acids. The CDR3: CASTFPGNKNIQYF. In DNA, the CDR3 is TGTGCCAGCACCTTCCCGGGGAACAAAAACATTCAGTACTTC.

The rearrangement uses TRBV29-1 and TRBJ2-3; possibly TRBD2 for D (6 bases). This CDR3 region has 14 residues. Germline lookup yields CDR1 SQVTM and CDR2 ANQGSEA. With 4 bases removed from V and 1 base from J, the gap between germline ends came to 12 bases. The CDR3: CSVVRSGGTDTQYF. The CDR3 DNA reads TGCAGCGTTGTGCGCTCGGGAGGCACAGATACGCAGTATTTT.

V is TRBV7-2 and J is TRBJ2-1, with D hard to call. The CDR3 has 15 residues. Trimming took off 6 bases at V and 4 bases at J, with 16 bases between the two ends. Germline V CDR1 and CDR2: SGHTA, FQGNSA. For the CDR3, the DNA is TGTGCCAGCAGGCCATGGCGTACTAATTACAATGAGCAGTTCTTC. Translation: CASRPWRTNYNEQFF.

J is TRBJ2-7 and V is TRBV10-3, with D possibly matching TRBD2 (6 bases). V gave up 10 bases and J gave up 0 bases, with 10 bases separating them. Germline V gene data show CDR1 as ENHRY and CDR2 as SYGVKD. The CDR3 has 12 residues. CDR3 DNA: TGTGCCACGGGGGACGGCTCCTACGAGCAGTACGTC. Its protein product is CATGDGSYEQYV.

The CDR3 region is CASSLEQTPYEQYF. In nucleotides, the CDR3 is TGTGCCAGCAGCTTAGAACAGACCCCCTACGAGCAGTACTTC. The chain carries TRBV7-9 and TRBJ2-7; D remains unclear. This CDR3 is 14 amino acids long. V gave up 1 base and J gave up 2 bases, with 9 bases separating them. CDR1 SEHNR and CDR2 FQNEAQ come from the germline V gene (reference sequence).

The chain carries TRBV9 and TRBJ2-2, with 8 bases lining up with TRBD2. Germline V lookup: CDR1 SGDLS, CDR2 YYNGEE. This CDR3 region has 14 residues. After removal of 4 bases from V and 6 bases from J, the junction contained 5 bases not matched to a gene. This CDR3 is CASSTGGHAGELFF. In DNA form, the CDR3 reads TGTGCCAGCAGCACGGGGGGGCACGCCGGGGAGCTGTTTTTT.